These 22 T cell receptor beta chains were sequenced from one sample in a study of T-cell memory formation after mild COVID-19. TCRdb itself ran the 5' RACE reads through MiXCR, one entry per CDR3 protein. The repertoire consists of fewer than 650,000 distinct CDR3 sequences, with 17% occurring once and the leading ten covering approximately 8.1%. Sequences were obtained from PBMCs or a T cell subset sorted from them (not recorded which). These receptors were collected from an adult woman who had mild COVID-19 (a few samples of this study predate the infection). Cell type and time point are not known.

This clonotype was detected many times. V and J are TRBV5-1 and TRBJ1-1; D unresolved. V was shortened by 0 bases and J by 5 bases, with 14 bases between the two germline ends. Germline CDR1 SGHRS, CDR2 YFSETQ. The CDR3 spans 15 residues. The CDR3 coding sequence is TGCGCCAGCAGCTTGGCCTATCTTGACGGTACTGAAGCTTTCTTT. Translation gives CASSLAYLDGTEAFF.

The chain is built from TRBV7-2 and TRBJ2-3; possibly TRBD2 for D (5 bases). This CDR3 contains 15 residues. In germline, CDR1 is SGHTA, CDR2 FQGNSA. V lost 5 bases to trimming and J lost 4 bases, with 16 bases between them. The CDR3 coding sequence is TGTGCCAGCAGCCCCACGGGGAGTATTGCAGATACGCAGTATTTT. This encodes CASSPTGSIADTQYF.

This sequence joins TRBV20-1 and TRBJ1-1; a weak D match, TRBD1 (5 bases). The germline V and J ends were trimmed by 1 base and 4 bases, with 13 bases remaining between them. The germline V gene encodes CDR1 DFQATT and CDR2 SNEGSKA (reference sequence). The CDR3 is made up of 14 amino acids. The CDR3 loop is CSARGGGAVTEAFF. The DNA of the CDR3 is TGCAGTGCTAGAGGCGGGGGAGCGGTCACTGAAGCTTTCTTT.

This clonotype was counted a few times. The V gene is TRBV12-3 or TRBV12-4, the J gene TRBJ2-7; TRBD1 agrees at 8 bases. This CDR3 has 14 residues. V lost 7 bases, J lost 1 base, and 6 bases stayed unmatched. The CDR3 DNA is TGTGCCAGCAACACAGGGGGTCTTTCCTACGAGCAGTACTTC. This gives the protein CASNTGGLSYEQYF.

The chain recombines TRBV12-3 or TRBV12-4 with TRBJ2-7, with D possibly being TRBD1 (5 bases). Trimming left V 4 bases short and J 4 bases short, with 14 bases between. The CDR3 is 14 amino acids. CDR3 residues: CASSSPGPLYEQYF. Written as DNA, the CDR3 is TGTGCCAGCAGTTCTCCAGGGCCCCTTTACGAGCAGTACTTC.

This clonotype was seen only a few times. The chain employs TRBV2 and TRBJ2-5, with D unclear. V gave up 3 bases and J gave up 2 bases, with 4 bases separating them. The CDR3 extends over 12 amino acids. CDR1 and CDR2 from the germline V gene are SNHLY and FYNNEI. CDR3 bases: TGTGCCAGCAGTGACCCTCAAGAGACCCAGTACTTC. Protein: CASSDPQETQYF.

In this sample, this clonotype turned up a few times. This rearrangement joins TRBV20-1 to TRBJ2-7; TRBD2 matches 8 bases. This CDR3 contains 13 residues. V was clipped by 0 bases and J by 7 bases; unmatched bases: 5. Germline V gene data show CDR1 as DFQATT and CDR2 as SNEGSKA (reference sequence). CDR3 in amino acids: CSARDLSGEEQYF. The DNA of the CDR3 is TGCAGTGCTAGAGATCTTAGCGGGGAGGAGCAGTACTTC.

This clonotype occurred a few times. The chain joins TRBV7-9 to TRBJ2-5; TRBD2 agrees at 10 bases. This CDR3 region has 16 residues. Germline trimming cut 0 bases from V and 3 bases from J; bases unmatched to any gene: 4. The V gene's germline CDR1 is SEHNR and CDR2 FQNEAQ (reference sequence). The CDR3 spells CASSLAGLAGEETQYF. The CDR3 coding sequence is TGTGCCAGCAGCTTAGCGGGTCTAGCGGGAGAAGAGACCCAGTACTTC.

The V and J genes are TRBV4-3 and TRBJ2-3, with 8 bases that match TRBD2. With V trimmed by 6 bases and J by 5 bases, 4 bases remained unmatched. Germline V gene sequence: CDR1 LGHNA, CDR2 YSLEER. The CDR3 length is 13 residues. The CDR3 nucleotides are TGCGCCAGCAGTTCGACTAGCGTAGATACGCAGTATTTT. Translation: CASSSTSVDTQYF.

The genes are TRBV7-9 and TRBJ1-1; no clear D. Per germline, CDR1 SEHNR and CDR2 FQNEAQ (reference sequence). The CDR3 is made up of 15 amino acids. V dropped 5 bases and J dropped 0 bases, with 13 bases sitting between them. The CDR3 here is CASSLRTSMNTEAFF. The DNA of the CDR3 is TGTGCCAGCAGCCTAAGGACGTCGATGAACACTGAAGCTTTCTTT.

The gene calls are TRBV20-1 and TRBJ1-1; maybe TRBD1 (5 bases). The CDR3 is 15 amino acids. Per germline, CDR1 DFQATT and CDR2 SNEGSKA (reference sequence). Trimming took 0 bases from V and 7 from J, leaving 18 bases between them. The CDR3 bases are TGCAGTGCTAGAGATCTATCGCAGGGTCTAAATGAAGCTTTCTTT. Protein sequence: CSARDLSQGLNEAFF.

The count of this clonotype is one. This sequence joins TRBV30 and TRBJ1-2; tentatively, D is TRBD1 (5 bases). The V end was cut by 2 bases, the J end by 2 bases, with 6 bases between. The CDR3 contains 12 residues. The germline gives CDR1 GTSNPN, CDR2 SVGIG (reference sequence). CDR3 DNA sequence: TGTGCCTGGAGTCAGGGAAACTATGGCTACACCTTC. This encodes CAWSQGNYGYTF.

This clonotype appeared a few times. The DNA for the CDR3 is TGCGCCAGCAGCCCCGGGACAGGGTTACAGCCCCAGCATTTT. Residues: CASSPGTGLQPQHF. The chain links TRBV4-1 to TRBJ1-5, with TRBD1 matching over 9 bases. The CDR3 is 14 residues long. CDR1 is MGHRA, CDR2 YSYEKL, per germline. Trimming took 4 bases from V and 7 from J; bases not matched to a gene: 5.

This clonotype was seen a handful of times. The CDR3 spells CASSSRTGFGNTIYF. CDR3 DNA sequence: TGTGCCAGCAGCTCCCGGACGGGCTTTGGAAACACCATATATTTT. The chain combines TRBV7-9 with TRBJ1-3; D remains ambiguous. CDR1 SEHNR and CDR2 FQNEAQ come from the germline V gene (reference sequence). V dropped 4 bases and J dropped 3 bases, with 13 bases sitting between them. CDR3 length: 15 residues.

The rearrangement joins TRBV19 to TRBJ1-1; a weak D match, TRBD1 (5 bases). Per the germline V gene, CDR1 is LNHDA and CDR2 is SQIVND (reference sequence). The CDR3 length is 13 residues. Trimming removed 4 bases from V and 10 bases from J, with 16 bases in between. The CDR3 nucleotides read TGTGCCAGTAGTACGACCTTCCAGGGTGTAGCTTTCTTT. Protein sequence: CASSTTFQGVAFF.

Only a few counts were recorded for this clonotype. The chain couples TRBV14 to TRBJ2-3, with D uncertain. This CDR3 is 13 amino acids long. Trimming pared 0 bases from V and 9 bases from J, leaving 10 bases between. Germline V gene sequence: CDR1 SGHDN, CDR2 FVKESK. As DNA, the CDR3 is TGTGCCAGCAGCCAAGATCTCGAGTCCACGCAGTATTTT. Its translation is CASSQDLESTQYF.

This rearrangement joins TRBV13 to TRBJ2-1, with 9 bases matching TRBD2. Looked up from germline, CDR1 is PRHDT and CDR2 is FYEKMQ (reference sequence). V was clipped by 3 bases and J by 7 bases; unmatched bases: 4. This CDR3 spans 14 amino acids. CDR3 in DNA: TGTGCCAGCAGCTTGCGGGAGGGCCGGAATGAGCAGTTCTTC. Amino acids: CASSLREGRNEQFF.

This clonotype came up a few times. This rearrangement joins TRBV20-1 to TRBJ1-2; tentative D call: TRBD1 (5 bases). Germline V gene data show CDR1 as DFQATT and CDR2 as SNEGSKA (reference sequence). Trimming stripped 7 bases from V and 7 bases from J, with 13 bases between. The CDR3 loop spans 11 amino acids. This CDR3 reads CSVGGVGGYTF. CDR3 nucleotide sequence: TGCAGTGTCGGGGGAGTCGGTGGCTACACCTTC.

This clonotype occurred a few times. The J gene is TRBJ1-1, the V gene TRBV5-1; perhaps TRBD1 as D (5 bases). CDR3 length: 14 residues. With 0 bases removed from V and 4 bases from J, the gap between germline ends came to 10 bases. Germline loops: CDR1 SGHRS, CDR2 YFSETQ. CDR3 residues: CASSLEGVSTEAFF. The CDR3 coding sequence is TGCGCCAGCAGCTTGGAAGGGGTTTCCACTGAAGCTTTCTTT.

The CDR3 reads CASSLAAGQETQYF. The CDR3 coding sequence is TGCGCCAGCAGCTTGGCCGCGGGACAAGAGACCCAGTACTTC. The chain employs TRBV5-1 and TRBJ2-5, with D possibly matching TRBD2 (6 bases). The germline CDR1 and CDR2 sequences are SGHRS and YFSETQ. With 0 bases removed from V and 2 bases from J, the gap between germline ends came to 8 bases. The CDR3 runs 14 residues.

This clonotype was observed many times. The chain links TRBV29-1 to TRBJ1-2; TRBD1 might be the D (6 bases). The CDR3 consists of 14 residues. V was cut by 1 base and J by 3 bases, with 12 bases left in between. Germline V gene data show CDR1 as SQVTM and CDR2 as ANQGSEA. The CDR3 nucleotides are TGCAGCGTTGAAGGCCCCGCAGGGGACTATGGCTACACCTTC. Protein sequence: CSVEGPAGDYGYTF.

This clonotype was detected only a few times. V usage is TRBV20-1 and J usage is TRBJ2-7, with 9 bases that match TRBD1. The CDR3 sequence is 14 residues long. J gave up 5 bases and V 5 bases, and 10 bases lay outside the gene matches. Germline lookup yields CDR1 DFQATT and CDR2 SNEGSKA (reference sequence). CDR3 residues: CSAFTGQGINEQYF. The CDR3 coding sequence is TGCAGTGCTTTTACGGGACAGGGCATCAACGAGCAGTACTTC.